The 32 T cell receptor beta chains reported below all come from one sample, sequenced in a study of T cell responses to AZD1222 COVID-19 vaccine (dated by TCRdb to the early 2020s). Sample time point, as interpreted from the label and publication: about 28 days (+/-7) after the second vaccine dose. Library generation was performed with the immunoSEQ multiplex PCR assay. TCRdb obtained this table from immuneACCESS and retained in-frame rearrangements with V and J assigned. These tables miss some clones; where compared with another copy, unresolved V genes account for less than half of the shortfall, and the remainder is unexplained. This sample comprises approximately 110,000 clones, 70% to 90% of them detected only once. Of the sample, 2% to 2.5% falls within the top ten clones. The starting material was peripheral blood, obtained 28 days after the second AZD1222 dose. These receptors originate from an adult who received the AZD1222 COVID-19 vaccine.

The chain recombines TRBV5-1 with TRBJ1-2; D is uncertain. The CDR3 length is 15 residues. The V gene lost 5 bases and the J gene lost 5 bases, with 19 bases spanning the gap. CDR1 SGHRS and CDR2 YFSETQ come from the germline V gene. The CDR3 loop reads CASRVNPDGLYGYTF. CDR3 nucleotide sequence: TGCGCCAGCAGGGTGAACCCTGACGGATTATATGGCTACACCTTC.

The gene calls are TRBV12-3 or TRBV12-4 and TRBJ1-2; tentatively, D is TRBD1 (5 bases). The V end lost 7 bases, the J end lost 0 bases, and 9 bases lay between the germline ends. The CDR3 covers 13 residues. The CDR3 bases are TGTGCCAGCACCCCAGGGCCTAACTATGGCTACACCTTC. Protein product: CASTPGPNYGYTF.

CDR3: CASSGGAGQMYGYTF. The CDR3 DNA reads TGCGCCAGCTCTGGGGGTGCGGGACAGATGTATGGCTACACCTTC. This chain joins TRBV5-1 and TRBJ1-2; 7 bases match TRBD1. The CDR3 is 15 amino acids. CDR1 is SGHRS and CDR2 is YFSETQ in the germline V gene. The V and J ends lost 7 bases and 5 bases, in that order; junction bases with no gene match: 14.

This clone was recorded a few times. At one end the junction does not follow the germline gene, possibly because of a read error. This rearrangement joins TRBV4-1 to TRBJ1-2, with D maybe TRBD1 (5 bases). The germline gives CDR1 MGHRA, CDR2 YSYEKL. The CDR3 totals 14 residues. This CDR3 reads CASSPLGRDYGYTF. The CDR3 DNA reads TGCGCCAGCAGCCCCCTCGGACGGGACTACGGCTACACCTTC.

The chain combines TRBV25-1 with TRBJ1-2; 11 nucleotides align to TRBD1. The length of the CDR3 is 15 residues. J lost 7 bases, V lost 1 base, and 5 bases had no gene match. Germline CDR1 and CDR2: MGHDK and SYGVNS. In nucleotides, the CDR3 is TGTGCCAGCAGTGAATGTGGACAGGGGGCGTGTGGCTACACCTTC. This codes for CASSECGQGACGYTF.

This clone was seen a few times. The chain joins TRBV2 to TRBJ1-5; D gene unclear. The CDR3 length is 14 residues. Germline values: CDR1 SNHLY, CDR2 FYNNEI. V shed 7 bases and J shed 1 base, with 11 bases lying between them. This chain's CDR3 is CASNQLDSNQPQHF. The DNA for the CDR3 is TGTGCCAGCAATCAGTTGGACAGCAATCAGCCCCAGCATTTT.

The chain has TRBV5-1 and TRBJ1-2, with D hard to call. CDR3 size: 15 residues. Germline V lookup: CDR1 SGHRS, CDR2 YFSETQ. Between the trimmed V and J ends, which lost 1 base and 3 bases, there was a span of 13 bases. The CDR3 here is CASSLFWGSDYGYTF. The CDR3 DNA reads as TGCGCCAGCAGCTTGTTCTGGGGATCTGACTATGGCTACACCTTC.

The V gene is TRBV19, the J gene TRBJ1-5; 8 nucleotides line up with TRBD1. The CDR3 has 14 residues. Germline V lookup: CDR1 LNHDA, CDR2 SQIVND (reference sequence). V gave up 3 bases and J gave up 6 bases; unmatched junction bases: 4. The CDR3 DNA reads TGTGCCAGTAGTATCCCCAGGGGGCGTCAGCCCCAGCATTTT. Translated: CASSIPRGRQPQHF.

V and J are TRBV19 and TRBJ2-3; 7 bases line up with TRBD2. Unmatched junction bases numbered 4, after V lost 6 bases and J lost 4 bases. CDR1 and CDR2 from the germline V gene are LNHDA and SQIVND (reference sequence). The CDR3 runs to 13 residues. The CDR3 here is CASRRERSDTQYF. CDR3 DNA sequence: TGTGCCAGTAGGCGGGAGAGGTCAGATACGCAGTATTTT.

The rearrangement joins TRBV12-3 or TRBV12-4 to TRBJ1-5; D gene ambiguous. The V gene lost 3 bases and the J gene lost 4 bases, with 4 bases spanning the gap. CDR3 length: 12 amino acids. The CDR3 here is CASSLMNQPQHF. In DNA form, the CDR3 reads TGTGCCAGCAGTTTGATGAATCAGCCCCAGCATTTT.

V gene TRBV4-2 combines with J gene TRBJ1-1; TRBD1 is a possible D gene (6 bases). CDR1 is LGHNA and CDR2 is YNFKEQ in the germline V gene. CDR3 length: 13 residues. The germline V and J ends were trimmed by 2 bases and 5 bases, with 9 bases remaining between them. The CDR3 is CASSQSQGTEAFF. The CDR3 bases are TGTGCCAGCAGCCAATCTCAGGGGACTGAAGCTTTCTTT.

The chain employs TRBV4-1 and TRBJ2-7, with no clear D. Germline V CDR1 and CDR2: MGHRA, YSYEKL. The CDR3 length is 14 residues. Trimming left V 0 bases short and J 0 bases short, with 6 bases between. The CDR3 protein is CASSQETLSYEQYF. CDR3 DNA: TGCGCCAGCAGCCAAGAGACCCTCTCCTACGAGCAGTACTTC.

This chain links TRBV5-1 with TRBJ2-4, with D tentatively TRBD1 (5 bases). The V and J ends lost 4 bases and 0 bases respectively, with 11 bases between them. The CDR3 is 15 amino acids. Germline V gene data show CDR1 as SGHRS and CDR2 as YFSETQ. The CDR3 reads CASSVIQVAKNIQYF. CDR3 bases: TGCGCCAGCAGCGTTATACAGGTAGCCAAAAACATTCAGTACTTC.

The gene calls are TRBV27 and TRBJ1-5; D is unresolved. Germline CDR1 reads MNHEY; CDR2 reads SMNVEV (reference sequence). The CDR3 is 14 amino acids. V lost 2 bases to trimming and J lost 0 bases, with 5 bases between them. In DNA, the CDR3 is TGTGCCAGCAGTTTAGCGGGTAGCAATCAGCCCCAGCATTTT. Its translation: CASSLAGSNQPQHF.

This chain links TRBV19 with TRBJ1-6, with D perhaps TRBD1 (5 bases). The CDR3 has 16 amino acids. CDR1 is LNHDA, CDR2 SQIVND, per germline (reference sequence). V was trimmed by 4 bases and J by 8 bases, leaving 18 bases between them. The CDR3 nucleotides read TGTGCCAGTAGTACTTCGACGGGACGGGCAGATTCACCCCTCCACTTT. It codes for CASSTSTGRADSPLHF.

The CDR3 is CATSRDIGNEKLFF. The CDR3 nucleotides read TGTGCCACCAGCAGAGATATAGGGAATGAAAAACTGTTTTTT. The chain recombines TRBV15 with TRBJ1-4, with D hard to call. Trimming pared 0 bases from V and 5 bases from J, leaving 7 bases between. CDR3 length: 14 amino acids. The germline gives CDR1 LNHNV, CDR2 YYDKDF (reference sequence).

J is TRBJ2-2 and V is TRBV3-1 (or the pseudogene TRBV3-2); tentative D call: TRBD1 (5 bases). Germline assignment: CDR1 LGHDT and CDR2 YNNKEL (reference sequence). This CDR3 has 15 residues. V was clipped by 1 base and J by 6 bases, with 12 bases between them. The CDR3 reads CASSQVMWGPGELFF. The CDR3 DNA reads TGTGCCAGCAGCCAAGTAATGTGGGGCCCCGGGGAGCTGTTTTTT.

The chain links TRBV9 to TRBJ2-2, with D possibly being TRBD2 (6 bases). The germline V and J ends were trimmed by 0 bases and 4 bases, with 13 bases remaining between them. This CDR3 comprises 16 residues. The V gene's germline CDR1 is SGDLS and CDR2 YYNGEE. For the CDR3, the DNA is TGTGCCAGCAGCGTAGCTCCGGGACTTAGCACCGGGGAGCTGTTTTTT. As protein: CASSVAPGLSTGELFF. Full variable domain (outside the CDR3, taken from reference TRBV9 and TRBJ2-2): DSGVTQTPKHLITATGQRVTLRCSPRSGDLSVYWYQQSLDQGLQFLIQYYNGEERAKGNILERFSAQQFPDLHSELNLSSLELGDSALYFCASSVAPGLSTGELFFGEGSRLTVL.

V is TRBV5-4 and J is TRBJ1-2; D gene unclear. The V end was cut by 6 bases, the J end by 4 bases, with 19 bases between. In germline, CDR1 is SGHNT, CDR2 YYREEE (reference sequence). CDR3 length equals 15 residues. CDR3 coding DNA: TGTGCCAGCACCCTTAGGACCCCTACGACCTATGGCTACACCTTC. It codes for CASTLRTPTTYGYTF. The entire variable domain, with the rest obtained from reference TRBV5-4 and TRBJ1-2, is as follows: ETGVTQSPTHLIKTRGQQVTLRCSSQSGHNTVSWYQQALGQGPQFIFQYYREEENGRGNFPPRFSGLQFPNYSSELNVNALELDDSALYLCASTLRTPTTYGYTFGSGTRLTVV.

CDR3 sequence: CAVRDRGRSNGYTF. The CDR3 region has the DNA TGTGCCGTCCGGGACAGGGGGCGGTCGAATGGCTACACCTTC. This chain joins TRBV19 and TRBJ1-2; 12 bases map to TRBD1. Germline CDR1 reads LNHDA; CDR2 reads SQIVND (reference sequence). The V gene end was trimmed by 11 bases and the J gene end by 6 bases; junction bases not matched to a gene: 10. The CDR3 spans 14 residues.

V is TRBV13 and J is TRBJ1-2; 7 nucleotides agree with TRBD1. Germline V lookup: CDR1 PRHDT, CDR2 FYEKMQ (reference sequence). V was pared by 5 bases and J by 10 bases, with 13 bases of the junction left unmatched. This CDR3 spans 14 amino acids. CDR3 amino acids: CASSPRLTGQHYTF. CDR3 DNA sequence: TGTGCCAGCAGCCCAAGATTAACGGGACAGCACTACACCTTC.

The V gene is TRBV19, the J gene TRBJ1-4, with D perhaps TRBD1 (6 bases). Germline values: CDR1 LNHDA, CDR2 SQIVND (reference sequence). This CDR3 spans 16 amino acids. Trimming cost V 6 bases and J 8 bases, with 22 bases left between them. Written as DNA, the CDR3 is TGTGCCAGTAGGGGCTTAGGGGACACACCCCGGGAAAAACTGTTTTTT. Translated: CASRGLGDTPREKLFF.

The CDR3 loop reads CASSQDWGLAEVGNEQFF. The DNA for the CDR3 is TGTGCCAGCAGCCAAGATTGGGGACTAGCGGAGGTTGGCAATGAGCAGTTCTTC. V gene TRBV3-1 (or the pseudogene TRBV3-2) combines with J gene TRBJ2-1; TRBD2 matches at 11 bases. The length of the CDR3 is 18 residues. Looked up from germline, CDR1 is LGHDT and CDR2 is YNNKEL (reference sequence). V was pared by 0 bases and J by 6 bases, with 10 bases of the junction left unmatched.

The chain recombines TRBV13 with TRBJ2-7; the match to TRBD2 covers 7 bases. The CDR3 contains 14 residues. With V trimmed by 4 bases and J by 2 bases, 5 bases remained unmatched. Germline V CDR1 and CDR2: PRHDT, FYEKMQ (reference sequence). CDR3 in DNA: TGTGCCAGCAGCTACAAGACTAGCACCTACGAGCAGTACTTC. This sequence encodes CASSYKTSTYEQYF.

This clone was observed once. The rearrangement joins TRBV10-3 to TRBJ2-6; either TRBD1 or TRBD2 may supply D (5 bases each). The V end lost 6 bases, the J end lost 3 bases, and 18 bases lay between the germline ends. The germline V gene encodes CDR1 ENHRY and CDR2 SYGVKD. The CDR3 runs 17 residues. The CDR3 region has the DNA TGTGCCATCAGCCGGGACCCACCGAGGGGTGGGGCCAACGTCCTGACTTTC. It is translated as CAISRDPPRGGANVLTF.

The chain employs TRBV20-1 and TRBJ1-5; D may be TRBD1 (5 bases). The V gene's germline CDR1 is DFQATT and CDR2 SNEGSKA (reference sequence). V lost 3 bases, J lost 1 base, and 13 bases lay in between. CDR3 length equals 15 residues. CDR3 sequence (DNA): TGCAGTGCTAGTCGCGGGGCAGGAAGCAATCAGCCCCAGCATTTT. Translation gives CSASRGAGSNQPQHF.

The chain recombines TRBV2 with TRBJ2-7; no clear D. There are 12 residues in the CDR3. Trimming removed 8 bases from V and 2 bases from J, with 10 bases in between. Germline CDR1 and CDR2: SNHLY and FYNNEI. DNA for the CDR3: TGTGCCAGCTCGCGTACTGCCTACGAGCAGTACTTC. It codes for CASSRTAYEQYF.

This chain links TRBV5-5 with TRBJ1-2, with a possible D match to TRBD1 (5 bases). Trimming cost V 1 base and J 7 bases, with 14 bases left between them. The CDR3 is 14 residues long. The germline V gene encodes CDR1 SGHKS and CDR2 YYEKEE (reference sequence). CDR3 protein: CASSLRLQGSGYTF. CDR3 sequence (DNA): TGTGCCAGCAGCTTGAGGTTGCAGGGCTCTGGCTACACCTTC.

The V gene is TRBV5-5, the J gene TRBJ1-2; D gene ambiguous. Trimming shortened V by 4 bases and J by 4 bases, and 14 bases separated the two germline ends. CDR1 is SGHKS and CDR2 is YYEKEE in the germline V gene (reference sequence). The CDR3 spans 14 residues. CDR3 sequence: CASSGVSRGYGYTF. The CDR3 nucleotides read TGTGCCAGCAGCGGAGTCAGCCGCGGCTATGGCTACACCTTC.

The rearrangement joins TRBV18 to TRBJ1-3; 7 positions match TRBD1. V shed 1 base, J shed 0 bases, and the junction held 6 bases outside the gene matches. CDR3 length: 17 residues. CDR1 is KGHSH and CDR2 is LQKENI in the germline V gene. CDR3: CASSPLQGVGSGNTIYF. The CDR3 coding sequence is TGTGCCAGCTCACCACTTCAGGGGGTAGGCTCTGGAAACACCATATATTTT. The entire variable domain, with the rest obtained from reference TRBV18 and TRBJ1-3, is as follows: NAGVMQNPRHLVRRRGQEARLRCSPMKGHSHVYWYRQLPEEGLKFMVYLQKENIIDESGMPKERFSAEFPKEGPSILRIQQVVRGDSAAYFCASSPLQGVGSGNTIYFGEGSWLTVV.

V and J are TRBV29-1 and TRBJ2-1; 14 nucleotides line up with TRBD2. With 6 bases clipped from V and 1 base from J, the junction kept 8 bases outside the gene matches. The CDR3 consists of 17 residues. Germline V gene data show CDR1 as SQVTM and CDR2 as ANQGSEA. The CDR3 DNA follows: TGCAGCGTCCATGGGACTAGCGGGAGCCAATCCTACAATGAGCAGTTCTTC. Its translation is CSVHGTSGSQSYNEQFF.

The chain recombines TRBV7-9 with TRBJ2-1; D call uncertain. Trimming removed 1 base from V and 6 bases from J, with 7 bases in between. Germline CDR1 SEHNR, CDR2 FQNEAQ (reference sequence). The CDR3 sequence is 13 residues long. This CDR3 reads CASSLEEINEQFF. In DNA form, the CDR3 reads TGTGCCAGCAGCTTAGAAGAGATCAATGAGCAGTTCTTC.